The 23 T cell receptor beta chains listed next were all sequenced from one sample in a study of T cell clonality in common variable immunodeficiency. Some clones are missing from TCRdb's copy, which holds only in-frame ones; the method was immunoSEQ multiplex PCR. The repertoire has some 42,000 clones, none seen only once; the ten largest take over 1.3%. Sequencing input: peripheral blood mononuclear cells. The origin of the receptors is a person aged 18 to 70 in good health.

This clone was detected ten times or more. The read ends 3 residues before the CDR3 terminus; that terminus is restored from the germline J gene. The chain recombines TRBV5-5 with TRBJ2-7; TRBD1 aligns across 8 bases. The V gene's germline CDR1 is SGHKS and CDR2 YYEKEE (reference sequence). The CDR3 runs 15 residues. The V gene end was trimmed by 4 bases and the J gene end by 2 bases; junction bases not matched to a gene: 8. CDR3 sequence: CASSTGAGQAYEQYF. The CDR3 bases that were read are TGTGCCAGCAGCACGGGGGCGGGACAGGCCTACGAG.

This clone has more than one count but fewer than ten. The observed sequence ends 3 residues before the CDR3 terminus, with the missing tail filled in from the germline J gene. The chain is built from TRBV5-1 and TRBJ2-1, with TRBD2 identical over 15 bases. The ends lost 0 bases at V and 0 bases at J; junction bases unmatched: 7. Germline loops: CDR1 SGHRS, CDR2 YFSETQ. CDR3 length: 20 amino acids. This CDR3 is CASSLVPGLAGGNSYNEQFF. The covered CDR3 bases are TGCGCCAGCAGCTTGGTCCCGGGACTAGCGGGAGGTAACTCCTACAATGAG.

This clone was seen at least ten times. The read terminates 3 residues ahead of where the CDR3 ends, so the germline J gene completes it. This chain uses TRBV20-1 with TRBJ2-4, with 7 nucleotides matching TRBD1. The CDR3 has 13 amino acids. Germline-derived CDR1 and CDR2 are DFQATT and SNEGSKA (reference sequence). CDR3 amino acids: CSAFHRDSRSQYF. CDR3 DNA (partial): TGCAGTGCCTTCCACCGGGACAGCCGGAGT.

This clone was seen repeatedly, ten times or more. The read terminates 3 residues ahead of where the CDR3 ends, so the germline J gene completes it. The chain recombines TRBV2 with TRBJ2-7; 13 bases are shared with TRBD2. This CDR3 has 18 amino acids. V lost 8 bases, J lost 0 bases, and 13 bases stayed unmatched. Germline CDR1 and CDR2: SNHLY and FYNNEI. CDR3 DNA (partial): TGTGCCAGCGGCGGAATATGGACTAGCGGGAGAACCTCCTACGAG. Translation gives CASGGIWTSGRTSYE. In full, the CDR3 is CASGGIWTSGRTSYEQYF.

This clone was observed many times. The read gets to within 3 residues of the CDR3 end, and the germline J gene fills in the rest. The chain combines TRBV11-2 with TRBJ2-5; D is uncertain. Germline loops: CDR1 SGHAT, CDR2 FQNNGV. Between the trimmed V and J ends, which lost 5 bases and 1 base, there was a span of 11 bases. This CDR3 has 14 amino acids. CDR3 DNA (partial): TGTGCCAGCAGCATCACTGGCGGCCAAGAGACC. Protein: CASSITGGQET. The entire CDR3 sequence reads CASSITGGQETQYF.

This clone was detected ten times or more. The CDR3 end lies 3 residues beyond the end of the read and is filled in from the germline J gene. The V call is TRBV6-1, the J call TRBJ2-7, with a weak D call TRBD2 (7 bases). Germline CDR1 MNHNS, CDR2 SASEGT. The germline V and J ends were trimmed by 0 bases and 2 bases, with 20 bases remaining between them. The CDR3 is 18 residues long. CDR3: CASSEAGTQLAEPYEQYF. Partial CDR3 DNA: TGTGCCAGCAGTGAAGCGGGGACACAGCTAGCGGAACCCTACGAG.

This clone was counted many times. CDR3 DNA, as far as it was read: TGTGCCAGCAGCTTGGACAGGGGTGAGACC. Residues: CASSLDRGET. The whole CDR3 reads CASSLDRGETQYF. The V and J genes are TRBV5-6 and TRBJ2-5, with 7 nucleotides matching TRBD1. The observed sequence ends 3 residues before the CDR3 terminus, with the missing tail filled in from the germline J gene. Germline CDR1 SGHDT, CDR2 YYEEEE. The CDR3 runs 13 residues. J gave up 5 bases and V 0 bases, and 1 base lay outside the gene matches. Using reference TRBV5-6 and TRBJ2-5 for the parts outside the CDR3, the full variable domain is DAGVTQSPTHLIKTRGQQVTLRCSPKSGHDTVSWYQQALGQGPQFIFQYYEEEERQRGNFPDRFSGHQFPNYSSELNVNALLLGDSALYLCASSLDRGETQYFGPGTRLLVL.

Many counts were recorded for this clone. The CDR3 is cut off 3 residues early in the read; its end comes from the germline J gene. V usage is TRBV14 and J usage is TRBJ1-4; D unclear. This CDR3 is 12 amino acids long. Germline CDR1 is SGHDN and CDR2 is FVKESK. V was trimmed by 5 bases and J by 5 bases, leaving 6 bases between them. The CDR3 is CASSSPNEKLFF. The sequenced CDR3 bases are TGTGCCAGCAGCAGCCCAAATGAAAAA. The full variable domain, completed using reference TRBV14 and TRBJ1-4, is EAGVTQFPSHSVIEKGQTVTLRCDPISGHDNLYWYRRVMGKEIKFLLHFVKESKQDESGMPNNRFLAERTGGTYSTLKVQPAELEDSGVYFCASSSPNEKLFFGSGTQLSVL.

This clone occurred many times. The read gets to within 3 residues of the CDR3 end, and the germline J gene fills in the rest. V is TRBV5-1 and J is TRBJ2-3; 9 bases are shared with TRBD2. Germline V gene lookup returns CDR1 SGHRS and CDR2 YFSETQ. The CDR3 is 15 residues long. With 0 bases clipped from V and 4 bases from J, the junction kept 3 bases outside the gene matches. The chain's CDR3 is CASSLGGRVADTQYF. The DNA read from the CDR3 is TGCGCCAGCAGCTTGGGCGGGAGGGTGGCAGATACG.

A few counts support this clone. The read stops 3 residues short of the end of the CDR3; the missing end is completed from the germline J gene. The chain is built from TRBV6-1 and TRBJ1-2, with D unresolved. This CDR3 is built from 15 residues. CDR1 MNHNS and CDR2 SASEGT come from the germline V gene. The CDR3 is CASSERERAGYDYTF. The part of the CDR3 DNA that was read is TGTGCCAGCAGTGAAAGAGAGCGGGCAGGCTACGAC.

Worth noting for this clone: The read finishes 3 residues shy of the CDR3 end, and the germline J gene is used to complete it. The chain couples TRBV2 to TRBJ2-7, with D possibly matching TRBD1 (5 bases). Germline CDR1 and CDR2: SNHLY and FYNNEI. V lost 6 bases and J 0 bases, leaving 9 bases between the germline ends. This CDR3 has 13 amino acids. CDR3 residues: CASRSTVSYEQYF. The DNA read from the CDR3 is TGTGCCAGCAGATCGACAGTCTCCTACGAG.

This clone has a count of ten or more. The read ends 3 residues before the CDR3 terminus; that terminus is restored from the germline J gene. The V gene is TRBV18, the J gene TRBJ2-5; D might be TRBD2 (6 bases). Looked up from germline, CDR1 is KGHSH and CDR2 is LQKENI. The CDR3 contains 12 residues. V lost 4 bases, J lost 4 bases, and 7 bases lay in between. CDR3 DNA (partial): TGTGCCAGCTCACGAGCGGGAGAGACC. As protein: CASSRAGET. The entire CDR3 reads CASSRAGETQYF.

In this sample, this clone turned up many times. The sequenced fragment ends 3 residues before the CDR3 boundary, so the rest is inferred from the germline J gene. The rearrangement joins TRBV7-9 to TRBJ1-2; TRBD1 matches 10 bases. In germline, CDR1 is SEHNR, CDR2 FQNEAQ (reference sequence). Unmatched junction bases numbered 3, after V lost 1 base and J lost 4 bases. This CDR3 region has 15 residues. Incomplete CDR3 DNA: TGTGCCAGCAGCTTAGGAGACAGGGGGCCCTATGGC. It is translated as CASSLGDRGPYG. The entire CDR3 is CASSLGDRGPYGYTF.

The sample holds many counts of this clone. The CDR3 end lies 3 residues beyond the end of the read and is filled in from the germline J gene. This chain joins TRBV18 and TRBJ1-5, with unresolved D. Germline V gene data show CDR1 as KGHSH and CDR2 as LQKENI. Trimming stripped 3 bases from V and 1 base from J, with 10 bases between. The CDR3 runs 15 residues. CDR3 bases read: TGTGCCAGCTCACCTGTGACCGGGAGCAATCAGCCC. Its protein product is CASSPVTGSNQP. The entire CDR3 reads CASSPVTGSNQPQHF.

This clone was recorded many times. The read ends 3 residues early relative to the CDR3; the germline J gene fills the gap. This chain joins TRBV5-1 and TRBJ1-1; 10 bases map to TRBD1. CDR3 size: 14 residues. In germline, CDR1 is SGHRS, CDR2 YFSETQ. V dropped 4 bases and J dropped 1; count of bases not matched to a gene: 1. Here the CDR3 reads CASSGDRGNTEAFF. The CDR3 bases that were read are TGCGCCAGCAGCGGGGACAGGGGGAACACTGAA.

In this sample, this clone turned up many times. The read ends 3 residues before the CDR3 terminus; that terminus is restored from the germline J gene. The V call is TRBV14, the J call TRBJ2-7; 8 bases are shared with TRBD2. Trimming took 4 bases from V and 1 from J; bases not matched to a gene: 6. The CDR3 runs 15 residues. Germline V gene lookup returns CDR1 SGHDN and CDR2 FVKESK. The sequenced part of the CDR3 DNA is TGTGCCAGCAGCCCGTCCGGGGGGGTTTCCTACGAG. Amino acid sequence: CASSPSGGVSYE. The complete CDR3 reads CASSPSGGVSYEQYF.

This clone appeared a few times. CDR3 region: CSAAGLALNEQFF. The part of the CDR3 DNA that was read is TGCAGTGCTGCGGGACTAGCCCTGAATGAG. The rearrangement links TRBV20-1 to TRBJ2-1, with 9 bases fitting TRBD2. The read stops 3 residues short of the end of the CDR3; the missing end is completed from the germline J gene. The CDR3 totals 13 residues. CDR1 DFQATT and CDR2 SNEGSKA come from the germline V gene (reference sequence). V gave up 5 bases and J gave up 7 bases; unmatched junction bases: 6.

On this clone: The read terminates 3 residues before the CDR3 end, so the remaining end is supplied by the germline J gene. V usage is TRBV23-1 and J usage is TRBJ2-3; D may be TRBD1 (5 bases). TRBV23-1 is treated as an ORF (open reading frame) with a function not yet certain. The CDR3 runs to 15 residues. Here the CDR3 reads CASRTAGYSNQPQYF. Partial CDR3 DNA: TGCGCCAGCAGGACAGCCGGTTATAGCAATCAGCCG.

The table lists this clone with many counts. From the germline J gene comes the end of the CDR3, since the read stops 3 residues before it. This rearrangement joins TRBV20-1 to TRBJ2-1; D remains ambiguous. Germline CDR1 DFQATT, CDR2 SNEGSKA (reference sequence). The CDR3 covers 14 residues. V lost 4 bases to trimming and J lost 6 bases, with 16 bases between them. The sequenced CDR3 bases are TGCAGTGCTACGTTAGCTAGACCTAGCAATGAG. Translating gives CSATLARPSNE. The full CDR3 sequence reads CSATLARPSNEQFF.

This clone showed up many times. The CDR3 is cut off 3 residues early in the read; its end comes from the germline J gene. This chain uses TRBV20-1 with TRBJ2-4; tentative D call: TRBD2 (5 bases). Germline V CDR1 and CDR2: DFQATT, SNEGSKA (reference sequence). This CDR3 has 16 amino acids. Trimming left V 1 base short and J 0 bases short, with 13 bases between. The CDR3 here is CSARVPGSLAKNIQYF. Partial CDR3 DNA: TGCAGTGCTAGAGTCCCGGGGTCCCTAGCCAAAAACATT.

This clone has at least ten counts. This sample also contains other DNA sequences that code for the same CDR3. CDR3 DNA, as far as it was read: TGTGCCAGCAGCTTATCCGCAACTAGAACCTACGAG. Protein: CASSLSATRTYE. The full CDR3 is CASSLSATRTYEQYF. The J gene is TRBJ2-7, the V gene TRBV7-2; D is possibly TRBD2 (5 bases). Read coverage stops 3 residues before the CDR3 terminus; the germline J gene supplies the remainder. Germline lookup yields CDR1 SGHTA and CDR2 FQGNSA. The CDR3 extends over 15 amino acids. Trimming took 2 bases from V and 2 from J, leaving 13 bases between them.

This clone was detected many times. The read terminates 3 residues before the CDR3 end, so the remaining end is supplied by the germline J gene. This rearrangement joins TRBV20-1 to TRBJ2-5; 7 bases are a match to TRBD2. The CDR3 has 12 amino acids. Trimming took 3 bases from V and 4 from J; bases not matched to a gene: 2. Germline V gene data show CDR1 as DFQATT and CDR2 as SNEGSKA (reference sequence). The covered CDR3 bases are TGCAGTGCTAGGTTAGCGGGAGAGACC. Its protein is CSARLAGET. The whole CDR3 sequence is CSARLAGETQYF.

This clone was found many times. The read comes to an end 3 residues before the CDR3 does, leaving the germline J gene to fill in the end. This sequence joins TRBV20-1 and TRBJ2-7; 7 nucleotides match TRBD2. The CDR3 extends over 15 amino acids. With V trimmed by 3 bases and J by 5 bases, 13 bases remained unmatched. From germline, CDR1 is DFQATT and CDR2 SNEGSKA (reference sequence). The CDR3 bases that were read are TGCAGTGCTAGTCCGCCGAGCGGGAAGGTTGACGAG. This sequence encodes CSASPPSGKVDE. The full CDR3 is CSASPPSGKVDEQYF.